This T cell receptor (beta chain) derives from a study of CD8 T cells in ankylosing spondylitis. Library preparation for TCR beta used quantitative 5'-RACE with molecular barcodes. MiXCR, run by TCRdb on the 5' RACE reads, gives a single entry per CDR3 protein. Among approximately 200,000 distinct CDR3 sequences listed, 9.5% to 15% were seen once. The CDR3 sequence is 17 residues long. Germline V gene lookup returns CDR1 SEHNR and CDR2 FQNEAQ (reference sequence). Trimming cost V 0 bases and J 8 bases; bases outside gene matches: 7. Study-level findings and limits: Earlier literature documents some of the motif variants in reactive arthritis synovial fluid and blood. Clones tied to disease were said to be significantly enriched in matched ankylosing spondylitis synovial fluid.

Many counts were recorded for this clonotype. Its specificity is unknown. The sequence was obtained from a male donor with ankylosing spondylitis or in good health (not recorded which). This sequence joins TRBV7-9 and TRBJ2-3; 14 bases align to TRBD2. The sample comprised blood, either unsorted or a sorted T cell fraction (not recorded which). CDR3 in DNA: TGTGCCAGCAGCTTAGCCCCCGGGACTAGCGGGGGCCTTACGCAGTATTTT. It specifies CASSLAPGTSGGLTQYF.